This entry lists 3 T cell receptor beta chains sequenced from one sample in a study of T cells in localized non-small cell lung cancer. Some clones are missing from TCRdb's copy, which holds only in-frame ones; the method was immunoSEQ multiplex PCR. This table holds about 16,000 clones, roughly 90% found once. The starting material was peripheral blood, obtained before any cancer treatment. The origin of the receptors is a male donor at least 60 years old with stage II squamous cell lung carcinoma.

The chain couples TRBV12-5 to TRBJ2-3; 8 bases align to TRBD2. Trimming at V came to 1 base and at J to 0 bases, leaving 0 bases not matched to a gene. The germline V gene encodes CDR1 LGHNT and CDR2 FRNRAP. CDR3 length: 15 residues. The CDR3 is CASGLASGSTDTQYF. CDR3 coding DNA: TGTGCTAGTGGTTTGGCTAGCGGGAGCACAGATACGCAGTATTTT. The whole variable domain, remainder taken from reference TRBV12-5 and TRBJ2-3, is DARVTQTPRHKVTEMGQEVTMRCQPILGHNTVFWYRQTMMQGLELLAYFRNRAPLDDSGMPKDRFSAEMPDATLATLKIQPSEPRDSAVYFCASGLASGSTDTQYFGPGTRLTVL.

This chain links TRBV10-2 with TRBJ1-1; D is possibly TRBD1 (6 bases). This CDR3 has 13 residues. The germline V gene encodes CDR1 WSHSY and CDR2 SAAADI. Trimming left V 9 bases short and J 1 base short, with 12 bases between. CDR3 sequence reads: CASLEQGNTEAFF. The CDR3 nucleotides read TGCGCCAGTCTCGAACAGGGGAACACTGAAGCTTTCTTT.

The J gene is TRBJ1-1, the V gene TRBV7-6; D unclear. The germline V and J ends were trimmed by 5 bases and 4 bases, with 14 bases remaining between them. The CDR3 is made up of 14 amino acids. Germline CDR1 and CDR2: SGHVS and FNYEAQ. The CDR3 here is CASSTERGGTEAFF. The CDR3 DNA reads as TGTGCCAGCAGCACCGAACGGGGTGGCACTGAAGCTTTCTTT.